Following are 23 T cell receptor beta chains from one sample sequenced in a study of blood T cell repertoires in COVID-19 (dated by TCRdb to 2018 to 2020). The library was obtained by the immunoSEQ multiplex PCR assay. TCRdb took this table from immuneACCESS and kept in-frame rearrangements with V and J called. Such tables lack part of the clones; where checked against another copy, unresolved V genes explain under half of the gap, and the rest is unexplained. Recorded for this sample are almost 350,000 clones; approximately 89% of them occurred a single time. The biggest ten clones account for 3.9% of the sample. The material sequenced was peripheral blood. Every receptor here comes from a woman aged 60-75 years with COVID-19, enrolled during active disease.

The chain links TRBV5-1 to TRBJ1-4; a possible D gene is TRBD1 (6 bases). Germline lookup yields CDR1 SGHRS and CDR2 YFSETQ. Trimming took 2 bases from V and 5 from J, leaving 13 bases between them. The CDR3 consists of 15 residues. The CDR3 is CASSFGDTGNEKLFF. The CDR3 nucleotides read TGCGCCAGCAGCTTCGGGGACACCGGGAATGAAAAACTGTTTTTT.

V and J are TRBV10-3 and TRBJ2-3; TRBD2 matches 11 bases. This CDR3 contains 14 residues. Germline CDR1 and CDR2: ENHRY and SYGVKD. The junction had 4 bases not matched to a gene; V was cut back by 9 bases and J by 2 bases. The CDR3 DNA reads as TGTGCCATGGGGACTAGCGGAAACACAGATACGCAGTATTTT. As protein: CAMGTSGNTDTQYF.

V is TRBV4-1 and J is TRBJ2-6; 8 bases line up with TRBD2. This CDR3 contains 19 residues. The germline V gene encodes CDR1 MGHRA and CDR2 YSYEKL. V lost 0 bases to trimming and J lost 3 bases; unmatched junction nucleotides: 10. The CDR3 region has the DNA TGCGCCAGCAGCCAAGATTACCGGGCGGGGGGCTTTGGGGCCAACGTCCTGACTTTC. It specifies CASSQDYRAGGFGANVLTF.

The V gene is TRBV19, the J gene TRBJ2-1; a possible D gene is TRBD2 (5 bases). Looked up from germline, CDR1 is LNHDA and CDR2 is SQIVND (reference sequence). V was trimmed by 3 bases and J by 2 bases, leaving 8 bases between them. There are 14 residues in the CDR3. CDR3 region: CASSMRATYNEQFF. CDR3 bases: TGTGCCAGTAGTATGAGGGCCACCTACAATGAGCAGTTCTTC.

The V gene is TRBV6-5, the J gene TRBJ1-5; no firm D call. Germline loops: CDR1 MNHEY, CDR2 SVGAGI. The CDR3 length is 11 residues. Trimming cost V 6 bases and J 3 bases, with 3 bases left between them. The CDR3 sequence is CASSNNQPQHF. CDR3 bases: TGTGCCAGCAGCAACAATCAGCCCCAGCATTTT.

The chain links TRBV7-9 to TRBJ2-1; D is perhaps TRBD1 (7 bases). Trimming cost V 4 bases and J 10 bases, with 14 bases left between them. CDR1 is SEHNR, CDR2 FQNEAQ, per germline (reference sequence). CDR3 length: 13 residues. Here the CDR3 DNA reads TGTGCCAGCAGCTCCCAATCAGGGGGGGAGCAGTTCTTC. It yields the protein CASSSQSGGEQFF.

This chain uses TRBV3-1 (or the pseudogene TRBV3-2) with TRBJ1-1; TRBD1 matches 9 bases. The V gene's germline CDR1 is LGHDT and CDR2 YNNKEL (reference sequence). The junction had 5 bases not matched to a gene; V was cut back by 4 bases and J by 5 bases. The CDR3 extends over 14 amino acids. The CDR3 nucleotides read TGTGCCAGCAGCCGACAGGGGGGGGATACTGAAGCTTTCTTT. Its protein product is CASSRQGGDTEAFF.

V and J are TRBV5-1 and TRBJ1-1, with TRBD1 identical over 9 bases. Per the germline V gene, CDR1 is SGHRS and CDR2 is YFSETQ. CDR3 size: 15 residues. With 6 bases clipped from V and 3 bases from J, the junction kept 9 bases outside the gene matches. Here the CDR3 reads CASTPRTGEDTEAFF. CDR3 in DNA: TGCGCCAGCACCCCCCGGACAGGGGAGGACACTGAAGCTTTCTTT.

The J gene is TRBJ1-1, the V gene TRBV7-9; the match to TRBD1 covers 8 bases. Looked up from germline, CDR1 is SEHNR and CDR2 is FQNEAQ (reference sequence). The CDR3 contains 15 residues. The V gene end was trimmed by 6 bases and the J gene end by 0 bases; junction bases not matched to a gene: 6. This CDR3 reads CASRRTGQVNTEAFF. CDR3 bases: TGTGCCAGCAGAAGAACGGGACAGGTGAACACTGAAGCTTTCTTT.

This sequence joins TRBV15 and TRBJ2-7; 12 nucleotides match TRBD1. Germline lookup yields CDR1 LNHNV and CDR2 YYDKDF (reference sequence). J was trimmed by 5 bases and V by 8 bases; bases with no gene match: 7. This CDR3 has 14 residues. As DNA, the CDR3 is TGTGCCACCGGAGGGACAGGGGGCAAGAACGAGCAGTACTTC. It translates to CATGGTGGKNEQYF.

The rearrangement joins TRBV27 to TRBJ2-1; TRBD2 agrees at 10 bases. With V trimmed by 8 bases and J by 5 bases, 6 bases remained unmatched. From germline, CDR1 is MNHEY and CDR2 SMNVEV (reference sequence). This CDR3 is 14 amino acids long. CDR3 region: CASVRAGGNNEQFF. In DNA form, the CDR3 reads TGTGCCAGCGTCAGAGCGGGGGGGAACAATGAGCAGTTCTTC.

Comment on this clone: An end of the junction differs from the germline gene, which may be a read error. The genes are TRBV6-5 and TRBJ1-3; D gene unclear. The CDR3 runs 15 residues. Germline CDR1 MNHEY, CDR2 SVGAGI. The CDR3 nucleotides read TGTGCCAGCAGATACTCCCGCAGCTCTGGAAACACCATATATTTT. Amino acids: CASRYSRSSGNTIYF.

The rearrangement joins TRBV18 to TRBJ1-2, with D hard to call. Trimming pared 3 bases from V and 6 bases from J, leaving 11 bases between. Germline loops: CDR1 KGHSH, CDR2 LQKENI. This CDR3 is built from 13 residues. The CDR3 bases are TGTGCCAGCTCACCGTCCGTCGGAGATGGCTACACCTTC. This encodes CASSPSVGDGYTF.

J is TRBJ2-2 and V is TRBV19; D is perhaps TRBD1 (6 bases). CDR1 LNHDA and CDR2 SQIVND come from the germline V gene (reference sequence). V shed 6 bases and J shed 4 bases, with 15 bases lying between them. This CDR3 is built from 15 residues. CDR3 residues: CASSLRGGTTGELFF. For the CDR3, the DNA is TGTGCCAGTAGCCTCAGAGGGGGTACCACCGGGGAGCTGTTTTTT.

This rearrangement joins TRBV15 to TRBJ1-1; 7 bases map to TRBD1. The trim removed 0 bases at V and 1 base at J, leaving 2 bases unmatched. This CDR3 region has 15 residues. Germline V gene sequence: CDR1 LNHNV, CDR2 YYDKDF (reference sequence). CDR3: CATSRDPGGNTEAFF. CDR3 DNA: TGTGCCACCAGCAGAGATCCAGGGGGGAACACTGAAGCTTTCTTT. Filled out from reference TRBV15 and TRBJ1-1, the complete variable domain reads DAMVIQNPRYQVTQFGKPVTLSCSQTLNHNVMYWYQQKSSQAPKLLFHYYDKDFNNEADTPDNFQSRRPNTSFCFLDIRSPGLGDTAMYLCATSRDPGGNTEAFFGQGTRLTVV.

This clone has just a few counts. V usage is TRBV19 and J usage is TRBJ1-2, with 10 bases identical to TRBD1. The CDR3 has 13 residues. V lost 9 bases and J lost 6; bases outside the gene matches: 7. The germline gives CDR1 LNHDA, CDR2 SQIVND (reference sequence). The CDR3 protein is CASWDRGTDGYTF. The DNA of the CDR3 is TGTGCCAGCTGGGACAGGGGAACAGATGGCTACACCTTC.

J is TRBJ1-4 and V is TRBV7-6; 8 bases align to TRBD1. The germline gives CDR1 SGHVS, CDR2 FNYEAQ. There are 16 residues in the CDR3. V gave up 3 bases and J gave up 4 bases; unmatched junction bases: 7. CDR3 DNA sequence: TGTGCCAGCAGCTTTCCCAGGGGGCGGGGTAATGAAAAACTGTTTTTT. It translates to CASSFPRGRGNEKLFF.

As DNA, the CDR3 is TGTGCCAGCAGCTTTGGGACAGGGGTAGACTATGGCTACACCTTC. This translates into CASSFGTGVDYGYTF. This chain uses TRBV7-8 with TRBJ1-2; TRBD1 matches 10 bases. The germline V gene has CDR1 SGHVS and CDR2 FQNEAQ. Germline trimming cut 3 bases from V and 3 bases from J; bases unmatched to any gene: 4. This CDR3 is 15 amino acids long.

CDR3 bases: TGTGCCAGCTCACCGTCTTATTCGCAGACTAATGAAAAACTGTTTTTT. This gives the protein CASSPSYSQTNEKLFF. The chain couples TRBV18 to TRBJ1-4, with D uncertain. This CDR3 spans 16 amino acids. V lost 3 bases to trimming and J lost 2 bases, with 13 bases between them. Germline assignment: CDR1 KGHSH and CDR2 LQKENI.

This clone showed up just once. The V and J genes are TRBV28 and TRBJ2-3, with D possibly TRBD2 on 5 matching bases. CDR3 length: 15 amino acids. Trimming took 2 bases from V and 3 from J, leaving 12 bases between them. Germline V gives CDR1 MDHEN, CDR2 SYDVKM. Here the CDR3 DNA reads TGTGCCAGCAGTTTACAAGCGGTCGGGACAGATACGCAGTATTTT. Amino acid sequence: CASSLQAVGTDTQYF.

The chain links TRBV7-3 to TRBJ2-4, with 8 nucleotides matching TRBD1. The CDR3 loop spans 14 amino acids. With 6 bases clipped from V and 9 bases from J, the junction kept 10 bases outside the gene matches. Per germline, CDR1 SGHTA and CDR2 FQGTGA. Written as DNA, the CDR3 is TGTGCCAGCAGTTCAGATACCGGGACAGGCATTCAGTACTTC. This codes for CASSSDTGTGIQYF.

The gene calls are TRBV9 and TRBJ1-3; possibly TRBD1 for D (6 bases). The CDR3 has 14 amino acids. Trimming left V 0 bases short and J 4 bases short, with 8 bases between. Germline CDR1 reads SGDLS; CDR2 reads YYNGEE. CDR3 in DNA: TGTGCCAGCAGCGTAGCAGGGGCCGGAAACACCATATATTTT. Translated: CASSVAGAGNTIYF.

This sequence joins TRBV5-5 and TRBJ2-7, with a tentative D call TRBD2 (6 bases). The CDR3 has 15 amino acids. Trimming left V 0 bases short and J 2 bases short, with 12 bases between. Germline assignment: CDR1 SGHKS and CDR2 YYEKEE (reference sequence). The CDR3 sequence is CASSLATGGAYEQYF. CDR3 nucleotides: TGTGCCAGCAGCTTGGCCACCGGGGGAGCCTACGAGCAGTACTTC.